This is a list of T cell receptor beta chains from one sample in a study of blood T cell repertoires in COVID-19. Method: immunoSEQ multiplex PCR; TCRdb's copy keeps in-frame clones and lacks some. The table has 150,000 or so clones, approximately 82% seen once. The sequencing input was peripheral blood. All receptors derive from a woman aged 40 to 50 with COVID-19, enrolled during active disease. CDR3s include the opening cysteine and the closing phenylalanine or tryptophan. The D gene is left open where the match is weak. Only some rows state a clone size, as once, few, many or a class for expanded clones.

clone size,CDR3 length,V gene,J gene,D gene,CDR3 DNA,CDR3 protein
-,14,TRBV6-2/TRBV6-3,TRBJ1-1,-,TGTGCCAGCAGTAGGGATCGACAGCCCATCGAAGCTTTCTTT,CASSRDRQPIEAFF
-,12,TRBV9,TRBJ1-1,-,TGTGCCAGCAGCGTAGTAACAGCTGGAGCTTTCTTT,CASSVVTAGAFF
-,13,TRBV5-4,TRBJ2-5,-,TGTGCCAGCAGGGGGGGGCAACAAGAGACCCAGTACTTC,CASRGGQQETQYF
-,18,TRBV27,TRBJ2-7,-,TGTGCCAGCAGTTTATCCCCCCGTGGCCCATTCCTCTCCTACGAGCAGTACTTC,CASSLSPRGPFLSYEQYF
-,13,TRBV6-5,TRBJ1-5,-,TGTGCCAGCAGTTATAGGAGTCACCAGCCCCAGCATTTT,CASSYRSHQPQHF
-,16,TRBV5-1,TRBJ1-2,TRBD1,TGCGCCAGCAGCCCCGGGACAGGCCCCAGCAGCTATGGCTACACCTTC,CASSPGTGPSSYGYTF
-,12,TRBV7-9,TRBJ1-5,-,TGTGCCAGCAGCCCCACCGGCGGGCCCCAGCATTTT,CASSPTGGPQHF
-,14,TRBV7-9,TRBJ1-2,TRBD1,TGTGCCAGCAGCCGACCGGGACAGTACTATGGCTACACCTTC,CASSRPGQYYGYTF
-,16,TRBV3-1/TRBV3-2,TRBJ2-2,TRBD1,TGTGCCAGCAGCCAAGTCGCAGGGGGCTACACCGGGGAGCTGTTTTTT,CASSQVAGGYTGELFF
-,14,TRBV6-1,TRBJ1-5,-,TGTGCCAGCAGTGAAGACGGGGGAGGCCAGCCCCAGCATTTT,CASSEDGGGQPQHF
-,15,TRBV7-9,TRBJ2-7,-,TGTGCCAGCAAATCGGATTCCGGGTCCTCCTACGAGCAGTACTTC,CASKSDSGSSYEQYF
-,15,TRBV6-1,TRBJ1-6,TRBD1,TGTGCCAGCAGTGAAGGGGGACAGGGGGCTTCACCCCTCCACTTT,CASSEGGQGASPLHF
-,14,TRBV27,TRBJ1-2,TRBD1,TGTGCCAGCAGCCGGACAGGGGTAAACTATGGCTACACCTTC,CASSRTGVNYGYTF
many,14,TRBV5-1,TRBJ2-3,TRBD1,TGCGCCAGCAGCTTGGACAGGGGTGCGGATACGCAGTATTTT,CASSLDRGADTQYF
-,14,TRBV7-3,TRBJ1-1,-,TGTGCCAGCAGAAATACCGCGCATGACACTGAAGCTTTCTTT,CASRNTAHDTEAFF
-,14,TRBV27,TRBJ1-5,-,TGTGCCAGCAGTTTAGTGGGGGCTACTCAGCCCCAGCATTTT,CASSLVGATQPQHF
-,14,TRBV19,TRBJ2-1,TRBD2,TGTGCCAGTAGTTCGGCAACCCTAGCGGGGGAGCAGTTCTTC,CASSSATLAGEQFF
-,15,TRBV19,TRBJ2-5,TRBD2,TGTGCCAGTACCTCTAGCGGGAGATACCAAGAGACCCAGTACTTC,CASTSSGRYQETQYF
few,13,TRBV12-3/TRBV12-4,TRBJ1-4,TRBD1,TGTGCCAGCATGCGACAGGGAGATGAAAAACTGTTTTTT,CASMRQGDEKLFF
-,13,TRBV14,TRBJ2-7,-,TGTGCCAGCAGTCTTCAGCGGGCTAACGAGCAGTACTTC,CASSLQRANEQYF
-,15,TRBV6-5,TRBJ2-7,TRBD2,TGTGCCAGCAGTTCAGGAAGCGGGAAAGTCCACGAGCAGTACTTC,CASSSGSGKVHEQYF
few,13,TRBV5-4,TRBJ1-5,-,TGTGCCAGCAGCCTGGACAGTGATCAGCCCCAGCATTTT,CASSLDSDQPQHF
-,15,TRBV18,TRBJ2-1,TRBD2,TGTGCCAGCTCACCTCCTAGCGGGAGTAGGAATGAGCAGTTCTTC,CASSPPSGSRNEQFF
-,12,TRBV7-3,TRBJ2-1,-,TGTGCCAGCAGCTCGAACTTGAATGAGCAGTTCTTC,CASSSNLNEQFF
once,13,TRBV30,TRBJ1-1,TRBD1,TGTGCCTGGGAACAGGGGAGGCTAGTAGGAGCTTTCTTT,CAWEQGRLVGAFF
-,13,TRBV30,TRBJ2-3,TRBD2,TGTGCCTGGATGCGGGGGGGTCTGTATACGCAGTATTTT,CAWMRGGLYTQYF
-,12,TRBV28,TRBJ2-5,-,TGTGCCAGCAGTCGACGGGAAGAGACCCAGTACTTC,CASSRREETQYF
-,16,TRBV6-6,TRBJ2-2,-,TGTGCCAGCAGTCCCCCGGGGCGGGGACCCGGCGGGGAGCTGTTTTTT,CASSPPGRGPGGELFF
once,15,TRBV6-5,TRBJ2-3,TRBD2,TGTGCCAGCATTAGGAGCGGGAGTGCCGCAGATACGCAGTATTTT,CASIRSGSAADTQYF
-,13,TRBV9,TRBJ1-2,TRBD1,TGTGCCAGCAGCATGACAGGGGTTGGTGGCTACACCTTC,CASSMTGVGGYTF
-,15,TRBV2,TRBJ1-4,-,TGTGCCAGCGTCAGGGGTGGAGGTTTGAGTGAAAAACTGTTTTTT,CASVRGGGLSEKLFF
-,15,TRBV6-5,TRBJ2-3,TRBD2,TGTGCCAGCAGTCAGACTAGCGGGGGTACAGATACGCAGTATTTT,CASSQTSGGTDTQYF
-,14,TRBV9,TRBJ2-2,TRBD2,TGTGCCAGCAGCTTACGACTAGCCACCGGGGAGCTGTTTTTT,CASSLRLATGELFF
-,16,TRBV11-2,TRBJ2-7,TRBD1,TGTGCCAGCAGCGACGTTCCGGGGACAGGGATCTACGAGCAGTACTTC,CASSDVPGTGIYEQYF
-,13,TRBV4-2,TRBJ1-1,-,TGTGCCAGCAGCCAAGTTAGGGGAACTGAAGCTTTCTTT,CASSQVRGTEAFF
-,14,TRBV3-1/TRBV3-2,TRBJ1-2,TRBD1,TGTGCCAGCAGCCGGTCGGGACAGAACTATGGCTACACCTTC,CASSRSGQNYGYTF
-,13,TRBV12-3/TRBV12-4,TRBJ2-5,-,TGTGCCAGCAGCCTGGGACTGCAAGAGACCCAGTACTTC,CASSLGLQETQYF
once,14,TRBV5-5,TRBJ2-7,TRBD1,TGTGCCAGCAGCTGGGGAACAGGGGGCTACGAGCAGTACTTC,CASSWGTGGYEQYF
-,15,TRBV14,TRBJ2-3,TRBD1,TGTGCCAGCAGCCAAGACACAGGGGGCACAGATACGCAGTATTTT,CASSQDTGGTDTQYF
-,17,TRBV4-1,TRBJ2-1,-,TGCGCCAGCAGCCAAGATGAGGAGCGCACCATCTACAATGAGCAGTTCTTC,CASSQDEERTIYNEQFF
-,14,TRBV28,TRBJ2-1,TRBD2,TGTGCCAGTAGTCGACCTAGCGGGCTCAATGAGCAGTTCTTC,CASSRPSGLNEQFF
few,16,TRBV29-1,TRBJ1-1,TRBD1,TGCAGCGTTGCAAGCCCGACAGGGGGGGTTGGCACTGAAGCTTTCTTT,CSVASPTGGVGTEAFF
-,13,TRBV9,TRBJ2-3,-,TGTGCCAGCAGCGTAGTCCTAACAGATACGCAGTATTTT,CASSVVLTDTQYF
few,15,TRBV10-1,TRBJ2-1,-,TGCGCCAGCAGTGAATCGTTAGCAACCTACAATGAGCAGTTCTTC,CASSESLATYNEQFF
-,12,TRBV28,TRBJ1-3,-,TGTGCCAGCTCGGATGCGGTCGGGTCCATATATTTT,CASSDAVGSIYF
-,15,TRBV7-9,TRBJ2-5,TRBD2,TGTGCCAGCAGCCCGGGACTAGCGGAGCAAGAGACCCAGTACTTC,CASSPGLAEQETQYF
-,16,TRBV10-2,TRBJ2-7,TRBD2,TGCGCCAGCAGTGGGGGACTAGCGGGAGTATCGTTCGAGCAGTACTTC,CASSGGLAGVSFEQYF
few,15,TRBV28,TRBJ1-1,TRBD1,TGTGCCAGCAGGAAAACCGGGACAGGGAATAGGGAAGCTTTCTTT,CASRKTGTGNREAFF